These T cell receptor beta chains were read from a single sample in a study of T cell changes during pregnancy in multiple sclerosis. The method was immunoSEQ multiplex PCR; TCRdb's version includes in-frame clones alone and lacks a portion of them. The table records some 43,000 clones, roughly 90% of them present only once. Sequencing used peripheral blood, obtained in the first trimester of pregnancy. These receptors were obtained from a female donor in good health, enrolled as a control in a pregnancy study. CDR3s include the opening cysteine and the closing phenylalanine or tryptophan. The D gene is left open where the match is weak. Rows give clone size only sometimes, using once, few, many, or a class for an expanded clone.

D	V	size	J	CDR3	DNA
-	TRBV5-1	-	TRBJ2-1	CASSLGLEDSREQFF	TGCGCCAGCAGCTTGGGTCTAGAGGACAGCCGGGAGCAGTTCTTC
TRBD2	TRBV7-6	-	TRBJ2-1	CASSLGGGATEQFF	TGTGCCAGCAGCTTGGGCGGGGGGGCCACTGAGCAGTTCTTC
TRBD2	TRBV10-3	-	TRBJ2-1	CAISRLAGGGDLGNEQFF	TGTGCCATCAGCCGACTAGCGGGAGGGGGGGATCTGGGGAATGAGCAGTTCTTC
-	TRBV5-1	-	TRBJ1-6	CASSPSPGGRGNSPLHF	TGCGCCAGCAGCCCCAGCCCCGGGGGGAGGGGCAATTCACCCCTCCACTTT
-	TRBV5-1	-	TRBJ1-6	CASSLLPNSYNSPLHF	TGCGCCAGCAGCTTGTTACCTAACTCCTATAATTCACCCCTCCACTTT
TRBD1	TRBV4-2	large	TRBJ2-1	CASSPPGQGPYNEQFF	TGTGCCAGCAGCCCACCGGGACAGGGGCCCTACAATGAGCAGTTCTTC
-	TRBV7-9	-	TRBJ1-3	CASGKTVSGNTIYF	TGTGCCAGCGGAAAGACAGTCTCTGGAAACACCATATATTTT
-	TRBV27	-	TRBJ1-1	CASSLRGGTEAFF	TGTGCCAGCAGTTTACGCGGGGGCACTGAAGCTTTCTTT
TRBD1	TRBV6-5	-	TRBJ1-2	CASSSLLRTGGGYTF	TGTGCCAGCAGTTCGCTACTACGGACAGGGGGAGGCTACACCTTC
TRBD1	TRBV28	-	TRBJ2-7	CASSTQGARLGEQYF	TGTGCCAGCAGTACACAGGGGGCTAGGCTCGGCGAGCAGTACTTC
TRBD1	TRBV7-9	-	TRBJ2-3	CASSPADRASHTQYF	TGTGCCAGCAGCCCGGCTGACAGGGCCTCTCATACGCAGTATTTT
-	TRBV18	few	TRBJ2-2	CASSPSGFGTGELFF	TGTGCCAGCTCACCCAGCGGGTTTGGAACCGGGGAGCTGTTTTTT
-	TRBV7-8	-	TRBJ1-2	CASNLGRRDLLGYTF	TGTGCCAGCAATCTGGGGCGGAGGGATCTTTTGGGCTACACCTTC
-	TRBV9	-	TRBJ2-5	CASSVGGSNQETQYF	TGTGCCAGCAGCGTAGGAGGGTCCAACCAAGAGACCCAGTACTTC
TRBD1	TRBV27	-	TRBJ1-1	CASRPSDRQNTEAFF	TGTGCCAGCAGGCCATCGGACAGGCAGAACACTGAAGCTTTCTTT
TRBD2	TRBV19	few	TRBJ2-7	CASSMGLAKPYEQYF	TGTGCCAGTAGTATGGGACTAGCTAAGCCCTACGAGCAGTACTTC
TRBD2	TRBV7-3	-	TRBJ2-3	CASSSGLAGGGDTQYF	TGTGCCAGCAGCTCGGGACTAGCGGGAGGCGGTGATACGCAGTATTTT
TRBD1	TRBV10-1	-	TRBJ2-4	CATTGGGQYF	TGCGCCACCACAGGGGGCGGTCAGTACTTC
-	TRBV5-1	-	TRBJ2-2	CASSLDTGTGELFF	TGCGCCAGCAGCTTGGACACAGGTACCGGGGAGCTGTTTTTT
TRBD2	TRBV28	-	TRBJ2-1	CASSLTGLAGGDEQFF	TGTGCCAGCAGTTTAACTGGACTAGCGGGAGGGGATGAGCAGTTCTTC
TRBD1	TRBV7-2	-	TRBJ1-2	CASSSDRELYGYTF	TGTGCCAGCAGCTCGGACAGGGAACTCTATGGCTACACCTTC
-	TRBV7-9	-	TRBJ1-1	CASSLRLDSLRNTEAFF	TGTGCCAGCAGCTTACGTTTGGACAGCCTGCGGAACACTGAAGCTTTCTTT
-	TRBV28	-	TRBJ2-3	CASTGPWTLSTDTQYF	TGTGCCAGCACCGGGCCATGGACTCTTAGCACAGATACGCAGTATTTT
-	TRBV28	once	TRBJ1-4	CASSPRGGNEKLFF	TGTGCCAGCAGTCCCCGAGGGGGTAATGAAAAACTGTTTTTT
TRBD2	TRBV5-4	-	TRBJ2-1	CASSFSGGEQFF	TGTGCCAGCAGCTTTAGCGGGGGTGAGCAGTTCTTC
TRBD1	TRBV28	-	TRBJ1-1	CASSLRDRALGAFF	TGTGCCAGCAGTTTAAGGGACAGGGCGTTAGGAGCTTTCTTT
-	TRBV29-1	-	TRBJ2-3	CSVEDLGGDTQYF	TGCAGCGTTGAAGATCTAGGAGGAGATACGCAGTATTTT
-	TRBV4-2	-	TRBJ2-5	CASSQERRDPQETQYF	TGTGCCAGCAGCCAAGAAAGACGGGATCCCCAAGAGACCCAGTACTTC